This record looks at one T cell receptor beta chain sequence and its context. This specimen belongs to a study of blood T cell repertoires in COVID-19. Looking at the study overall: T cells, B-cell-depleted T cells, or PBMCs supplied cDNA or gDNA.

The authors' processing: Quantification of nucleated cells was approximated via reference gene primer amplification. TCRdb's copy holds only in-frame clones and misses some; the assay was immunoSEQ multiplex PCR. D and trimming were read from the DNA, whereas the V and J calls and clone size are those reported in that table. The sample carries around 700,000 clones, 90% recorded once. The TCR originated in a woman between 18 and 29 years old with acute or convalescent COVID-19. The specimen sequenced was peripheral blood.

The CDR3, as DNA: TGTGCCAGCAGTGTTAATCCGTCAGCGCTCTATGGCTACACCTTC. This codes for CASSVNPSALYGYTF. The chain recombines TRBV2 with TRBJ1-2; no clear D. Trimming shortened V by 4 bases and J by 4 bases, and 16 bases separated the two germline ends. The CDR3 spans 15 residues. The V gene's germline CDR1 is SNHLY and CDR2 FYNNEI.